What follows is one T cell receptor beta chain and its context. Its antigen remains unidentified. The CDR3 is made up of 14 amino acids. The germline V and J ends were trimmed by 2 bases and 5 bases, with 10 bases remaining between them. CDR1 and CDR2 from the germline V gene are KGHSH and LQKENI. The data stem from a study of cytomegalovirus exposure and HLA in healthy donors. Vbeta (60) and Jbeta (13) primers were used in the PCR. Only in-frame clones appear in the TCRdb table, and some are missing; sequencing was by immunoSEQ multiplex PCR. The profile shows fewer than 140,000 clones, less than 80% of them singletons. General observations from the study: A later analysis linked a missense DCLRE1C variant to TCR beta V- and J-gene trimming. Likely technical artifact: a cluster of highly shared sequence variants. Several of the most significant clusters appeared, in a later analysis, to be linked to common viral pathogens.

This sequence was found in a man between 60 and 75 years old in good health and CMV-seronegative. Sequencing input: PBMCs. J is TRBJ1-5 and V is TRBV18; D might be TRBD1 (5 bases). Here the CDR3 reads CASSPSREYQPQHF. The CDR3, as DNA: TGTGCCAGCTCACCAAGCAGGGAATATCAGCCCCAGCATTTT. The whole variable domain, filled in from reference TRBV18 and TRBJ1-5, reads NAGVMQNPRHLVRRRGQEARLRCSPMKGHSHVYWYRQLPEEGLKFMVYLQKENIIDESGMPKERFSAEFPKEGPSILRIQQVVRGDSAAYFCASSPSREYQPQHFGDGTRLSIL.